The 32 T cell receptor beta chains listed next were all sequenced from one sample in a study of lymphopenia after photon versus proton radiotherapy. The data were produced by immunoSEQ multiplex PCR, yet TCRdb's version contains in-frame clones alone and is incomplete. This sample has about 26,000 clones, with about four fifths found just once. The sample in question was peripheral blood, obtained from a patient treated with photon-based radiotherapy. The receptors derive from a woman aged 45 to 65 with pancreatic cancer.

The J gene is TRBJ2-1, the V gene TRBV29-1, with TRBD2 matching over 9 bases. The ends lost 1 base at V and 6 bases at J; junction bases unmatched: 4. Germline CDR1 and CDR2: SQVTM and ANQGSEA. The CDR3 contains 14 residues. The CDR3 nucleotides read TGCAGCGTTGAAGGGCTAGCGGGACGCAATGAGCAGTTCTTC. Translation: CSVEGLAGRNEQFF.

This rearrangement joins TRBV7-9 to TRBJ1-2, with 7 nucleotides matching TRBD1. The germline V gene has CDR1 SEHNR and CDR2 FQNEAQ (reference sequence). The trim removed 5 bases at V and 3 bases at J, leaving 3 bases unmatched. The length of the CDR3 is 13 residues. The CDR3: CASSTDRDYGYTF. In DNA form, the CDR3 reads TGTGCCAGCAGCACAGACAGGGACTATGGCTACACCTTC.

The rearrangement links TRBV18 to TRBJ2-4; D ambiguous. CDR3 size: 17 residues. Between the trimmed V and J ends, which lost 3 bases and 0 bases, there was a span of 15 bases. Germline-derived CDR1 and CDR2 are KGHSH and LQKENI. The CDR3 DNA reads as TGTGCCAGCTCACCCTCCCTTTCCTTTATAGCCAAAAACATTCAGTACTTC. The encoded protein is CASSPSLSFIAKNIQYF.

The chain joins TRBV11-2 to TRBJ1-2, with TRBD1 as a possible D gene (6 bases). Germline values: CDR1 SGHAT, CDR2 FQNNGV. V was clipped by 5 bases and J by 5 bases, with 24 bases between them. The CDR3 has 17 residues. As DNA, the CDR3 is TGTGCCAGCAGCCCAGGGGCGACAGCCGCTTCACGTTATGGCTACACCTTC. Protein product: CASSPGATAASRYGYTF.

This chain links TRBV5-5 with TRBJ1-4; 8 bases are a match to TRBD1. V shed 1 base, J shed 7 bases, and the junction held 6 bases outside the gene matches. The CDR3 runs 15 residues. CDR1 SGHKS and CDR2 YYEKEE come from the germline V gene (reference sequence). The CDR3 reads CASSLYPGGLEKLFF. The CDR3, as DNA: TGTGCCAGCAGCTTGTATCCAGGGGGCCTTGAAAAACTGTTTTTT.

V usage is TRBV4-3 and J usage is TRBJ1-2; 8 bases match TRBD1. Germline CDR1 and CDR2: LGHNA and YSLEER. V lost 0 bases, J lost 11 bases, and 8 bases stayed unmatched. This CDR3 contains 14 residues. CDR3 in DNA: TGCGCCAGCAGCCAAGATCAGGACAGGGTAGGGTACACCTTC. This codes for CASSQDQDRVGYTF.

CDR3 in amino acids: CASSQDIQGNTEAFF. CDR3 DNA sequence: TGCGCCAGCAGCCAAGATATCCAGGGGAACACTGAAGCTTTCTTT. The rearrangement joins TRBV4-3 to TRBJ1-1; D might be TRBD1 (5 bases). The V gene's germline CDR1 is LGHNA and CDR2 YSLEER. The V end lost 0 bases, the J end lost 1 base, and 9 bases lay between the germline ends. The CDR3 spans 15 residues.

V is TRBV7-8 and J is TRBJ2-1; TRBD2 agrees at 8 bases. The CDR3 has 15 amino acids. Germline CDR1 reads SGHVS; CDR2 reads FQNEAQ. Unmatched junction bases numbered 7, after V lost 5 bases and J lost 4 bases. The CDR3 loop is CASSPTGTRYNEQFF. As DNA, the CDR3 is TGTGCCAGCAGCCCCACCGGGACTAGGTACAATGAGCAGTTCTTC.

J is TRBJ2-6 and V is TRBV28; a possible D gene is TRBD1 (6 bases). The V gene lost 3 bases and the J gene lost 2 bases, with 11 bases spanning the gap. CDR1 is MDHEN, CDR2 SYDVKM, per germline. The CDR3 sequence is 16 residues long. The CDR3 spells CASSFRGTTGANVLTF. For the CDR3, the DNA is TGTGCCAGCAGTTTCCGAGGGACAACTGGGGCCAACGTCCTGACTTTC.

This chain connects TRBV7-2 to TRBJ2-5, with TRBD2 as a possible D gene (5 bases). The CDR3 runs to 17 residues. Germline values: CDR1 SGHTA, CDR2 FQGNSA. Trimming stripped 5 bases from V and 1 base from J, with 20 bases between. This CDR3 reads CASSQGLREPTQETQYF. For the CDR3, the DNA is TGTGCCAGCAGCCAAGGGTTGAGGGAGCCCACCCAAGAGACCCAGTACTTC.

The rearrangement uses TRBV27 and TRBJ1-5; TRBD1 might be the D (6 bases). CDR1 and CDR2 (germline): MNHEY, SMNVEV (reference sequence). CDR3 size: 14 residues. V lost 3 bases to trimming and J lost 4 bases, with 10 bases between them. CDR3 in amino acids: CASSFLGGNQPQHF. The DNA for the CDR3 is TGTGCCAGCAGTTTTCTAGGGGGGAATCAGCCCCAGCATTTT.

The V and J genes are TRBV28 and TRBJ1-1; 7 bases match TRBD1. Trimming at V came to 7 bases and at J to 1 base, leaving 12 bases not matched to a gene. Germline V gene lookup returns CDR1 MDHEN and CDR2 SYDVKM. This CDR3 is built from 16 residues. The CDR3 bases are TGTGCCAGCAAACTAATCAGACAGGGCGGGAACACTGAAGCTTTCTTT. Translation: CASKLIRQGGNTEAFF.

The J gene is TRBJ2-7, the V gene TRBV14, with D perhaps matching TRBD2 (5 bases). This CDR3 comprises 17 residues. V dropped 2 bases and J dropped 3 bases, with 20 bases sitting between them. CDR1 and CDR2 (germline): SGHDN, FVKESK. The CDR3 region is CASSQLGGLPMGYEQYF. CDR3 nucleotides: TGTGCCAGCAGCCAACTAGGAGGCCTACCGATGGGCTACGAGCAGTACTTC.

The chain is built from TRBV15 and TRBJ1-3; the D gene is possibly TRBD1 (5 bases). CDR1 is LNHNV and CDR2 is YYDKDF in the germline V gene (reference sequence). The CDR3 is 18 residues long. Trimming took 5 bases from V and 2 from J, leaving 22 bases between them. This CDR3 reads CATSSPGGAHGTGNTIYF. The CDR3, as DNA: TGTGCCACCAGCTCCCCTGGCGGGGCCCACGGGACTGGAAACACCATATATTTT.

In DNA form, the CDR3 reads TGTGCCAGCAGCTTTAGAGGAATGGACACTGAAGCTTTCTTT. Translated: CASSFRGMDTEAFF. The J gene is TRBJ1-1, the V gene TRBV7-2; no clear D. The CDR3 is made up of 14 amino acids. Trimming stripped 3 bases from V and 3 bases from J, with 11 bases between. The germline gives CDR1 SGHTA, CDR2 FQGNSA.

The V call is TRBV28, the J call TRBJ2-3; a weak D match, TRBD2 (5 bases). Germline V lookup: CDR1 MDHEN, CDR2 SYDVKM. V was clipped by 3 bases and J by 1 base, with 11 bases between them. The CDR3 consists of 15 residues. This CDR3 reads CASSLVAGRTDTQYF. CDR3 DNA sequence: TGTGCCAGCAGTTTGGTTGCGGGTCGCACAGATACGCAGTATTTT.

This CDR3 is CASSLRSPGTGTEQYF. CDR3 bases: TGTGCCAGCAGTCTCCGGTCTCCCGGGACAGGGACCGAGCAGTACTTC. The chain combines TRBV7-2 with TRBJ2-7; 9 bases align to TRBD1. CDR3 length equals 16 residues. Germline loops: CDR1 SGHTA, CDR2 FQGNSA. After removal of 6 bases from V and 6 bases from J, the junction contained 15 bases not matched to a gene.

V and J are TRBV7-2 and TRBJ2-1; perhaps TRBD1 as D (6 bases). The CDR3 is 16 residues long. Germline V gene lookup returns CDR1 SGHTA and CDR2 FQGNSA. Trimming stripped 0 bases from V and 5 bases from J, with 14 bases between. The CDR3 spells CASSLAGASVDNEQFF. The CDR3 bases are TGTGCCAGCAGCTTAGCGGGGGCATCGGTGGACAATGAGCAGTTCTTC.

The chain carries TRBV6-1 and TRBJ2-7; D not certain. CDR3 length: 12 amino acids. Germline CDR1 MNHNS, CDR2 SASEGT. Trimming removed 3 bases at V and 6 bases at J, with 9 bases between. CDR3 DNA sequence: TGTGCCAGCAGTGACCCCCCTGGCGAGCAGTACTTC. Its translation: CASSDPPGEQYF.

As for this clone: The same CDR3 arises from other DNA sequences in this sample as well. The rearrangement uses TRBV18 and TRBJ2-5; D gene uncertain. Trimming took off 3 bases at V and 2 bases at J, with 1 base between the two ends. In germline, CDR1 is KGHSH, CDR2 LQKENI. The CDR3 has 11 amino acids. The CDR3 sequence: CASSPQETQYF. The CDR3 nucleotides read TGTGCCAGCTCACCGCAAGAGACCCAGTACTTC.

V gene TRBV27 combines with J gene TRBJ2-7, with TRBD2 matching over 7 bases. After removal of 10 bases from V and 2 bases from J, the junction contained 5 bases not matched to a gene. There are 12 residues in the CDR3. Germline V lookup: CDR1 MNHEY, CDR2 SMNVEV (reference sequence). The CDR3 DNA is TGTGCCACCCAAGGGAGGGCCTACGAGCAGTACTTC. It encodes CATQGRAYEQYF.

This clone was seen once. This sequence joins TRBV7-8 and TRBJ2-3; the match to TRBD2 covers 8 bases. This CDR3 has 15 residues. Germline V gives CDR1 SGHVS, CDR2 FQNEAQ. The V and J ends lost 5 bases and 2 bases, in that order; junction bases with no gene match: 6. In DNA, the CDR3 is TGTGCCAGCAGCCCCCGACTAGCGACCACAGATACGCAGTATTTT. This translates into CASSPRLATTDTQYF.

The chain carries TRBV2 and TRBJ1-1; 7 bases fit TRBD1. V gave up 10 bases and J gave up 6 bases; unmatched junction bases: 14. CDR1 is SNHLY and CDR2 is FYNNEI in the germline V gene. This CDR3 spans 14 amino acids. The CDR3 reads CATTRDRTKAEAFF. As DNA, the CDR3 is TGTGCCACCACAAGGGACAGAACTAAAGCTGAAGCTTTCTTT.

The chain combines TRBV6-6 with TRBJ1-5; maybe TRBD1 (5 bases). The germline V gene has CDR1 MNHNY and CDR2 SVGAGI (reference sequence). The V end was cut by 0 bases, the J end by 7 bases, with 16 bases between. The CDR3 spans 16 residues. The CDR3 sequence is CASSYSGQAAEQPQHF. The CDR3 DNA reads TGTGCCAGCAGTTACTCGGGGCAGGCGGCGGAACAGCCCCAGCATTTT.

The chain is built from TRBV18 and TRBJ2-5, with D perhaps TRBD1 (6 bases). Trimming removed 6 bases at V and 2 bases at J, with 10 bases between. The CDR3 runs 13 residues. In germline, CDR1 is KGHSH, CDR2 LQKENI. The CDR3 DNA reads TGTGCCAGCTCTACAGGGTCACAAGAGACCCAGTACTTC. This codes for CASSTGSQETQYF.

This clone was recorded only once. The chain joins TRBV27 to TRBJ1-5; no clear D gene. V shed 1 base and J shed 4 bases, with 11 bases lying between them. The CDR3 extends over 15 amino acids. The germline V gene has CDR1 MNHEY and CDR2 SMNVEV (reference sequence). The CDR3 sequence is CASSLYPAGNQPQHF. The CDR3 DNA reads as TGTGCCAGCAGTTTATACCCCGCGGGGAATCAGCCCCAGCATTTT.

The V gene is TRBV5-1, the J gene TRBJ2-7; 11 positions agree with TRBD1. The germline V gene encodes CDR1 SGHRS and CDR2 YFSETQ. V shed 2 bases, J shed 4 bases, and the junction held 8 bases outside the gene matches. CDR3 length equals 16 residues. The CDR3 spells CASSFISGQGGYEQYF. The CDR3 DNA sequence: TGCGCCAGCAGCTTTATATCGGGACAGGGGGGATACGAGCAGTACTTC.

The J gene is TRBJ2-1, the V gene TRBV7-7, with TRBD1 matching 9 bases. This CDR3 is built from 14 residues. The trim removed 4 bases at V and 10 bases at J, leaving 8 bases unmatched. Germline V lookup: CDR1 SSHAT, CDR2 FNYEAQ (reference sequence). The CDR3 here is CASSSGTGSWEQFF. CDR3 sequence (DNA): TGTGCCAGCAGCTCCGGGACAGGGAGTTGGGAGCAGTTCTTC.

V is TRBV7-9 and J is TRBJ1-1; perhaps TRBD1 as D (6 bases). V shed 3 bases and J shed 10 bases, with 18 bases lying between them. The germline CDR1 and CDR2 sequences are SEHNR and FQNEAQ (reference sequence). This CDR3 has 14 amino acids. CDR3 loop: CASSFGQGTLGAFF. In nucleotides, the CDR3 is TGTGCCAGCAGCTTTGGTCAGGGGACCCTGGGAGCTTTCTTT.

The chain has TRBV19 and TRBJ1-1, with D possibly TRBD1 on 6 matching bases. CDR1 and CDR2 (germline): LNHDA, SQIVND (reference sequence). Trimming pared 1 base from V and 3 bases from J, leaving 9 bases between. CDR3 length: 14 residues. The CDR3 DNA reads TGTGCCAGTAGTATAGCGGGGGGCGACACTGAAGCTTTCTTT. Its translation is CASSIAGGDTEAFF.

This chain connects TRBV7-9 to TRBJ1-1; D not certain. The CDR3 is made up of 11 amino acids. From germline, CDR1 is SEHNR and CDR2 FQNEAQ (reference sequence). Between the trimmed V and J ends, which lost 6 bases and 1 base, there was a span of 3 bases. The CDR3 is CASRGNTEAFF. As DNA, the CDR3 is TGTGCCAGCAGAGGGAACACTGAAGCTTTCTTT.

This chain uses TRBV27 with TRBJ2-7; 13 bases are shared with TRBD2. The trim removed 4 bases at V and 6 bases at J, leaving 15 bases unmatched. There are 18 residues in the CDR3. In germline, CDR1 is MNHEY, CDR2 SMNVEV (reference sequence). CDR3: CASSSTSGRTPLSFEQYF. The CDR3 region has the DNA TGTGCCAGCAGTTCGACTAGCGGGAGGACCCCCCTGAGCTTCGAGCAGTACTTC.